These 7 T cell receptor beta chains were all obtained from the same sample, sequenced in a study of Ad26.COV2.S vaccination and SARS-CoV-2 variants. TCRdb keeps only in-frame clones here, not all; method: immunoSEQ multiplex PCR. The data show some 190,000 clones, with around 85% seen just once and about 5.5% held by the top ten. Sequencing used peripheral blood, obtained after recovery from COVID-19. These receptors were taken from a human donor who had recovered from COVID-19.

This clone was counted once. The chain recombines TRBV5-1 with TRBJ2-1; D remains ambiguous. The length of the CDR3 is 15 residues. The germline V and J ends were trimmed by 0 bases and 3 bases, with 10 bases remaining between them. CDR1 is SGHRS, CDR2 YFSETQ, per germline. CDR3 in DNA: TGCGCCAGCAGCTTGGACCGGGCCAACTACAATGAGCAGTTCTTC. Its translation is CASSLDRANYNEQFF.

The chain links TRBV9 to TRBJ1-1; D not resolved. This CDR3 has 10 amino acids. With 4 bases removed from V and 4 bases from J, the gap between germline ends came to 2 bases. CDR1 and CDR2 (germline): SGDLS, YYNGEE. The CDR3 DNA is TGTGCCAGCAGCCCCACTGAAGCTTTCTTT. This gives the protein CASSPTEAFF.

The V call is TRBV29-1, the J call TRBJ1-5; D unclear. The V and J ends lost 4 bases and 0 bases respectively, with 7 bases between them. Germline lookup yields CDR1 SQVTM and CDR2 ANQGSEA. The CDR3 is 13 amino acids. Written as DNA, the CDR3 is TGCAGCGTTGCAGAAAATAGCAATCAGCCCCAGCATTTT. This encodes CSVAENSNQPQHF.

The gene calls are TRBV3-1 (or the pseudogene TRBV3-2) and TRBJ2-1; 12 nucleotides align to TRBD2. CDR1 is LGHDT, CDR2 YNNKEL, per germline (reference sequence). J gave up 6 bases and V 3 bases, and 6 bases lay outside the gene matches. The CDR3 totals 16 residues. Written as DNA, the CDR3 is TGTGCCAGCAGCCATTCGGGACTAGCGGGCCCCAATGAGCAGTTCTTC. The encoded protein is CASSHSGLAGPNEQFF.

The rearrangement joins TRBV25-1 to TRBJ2-5, with no clear D. V lost 2 bases to trimming and J lost 2 bases, with 3 bases between them. The CDR3 consists of 12 residues. Germline V lookup: CDR1 MGHDK, CDR2 SYGVNS. The CDR3 DNA follows: TGTGCCAGCAGTGAACCTCAAGAGACCCAGTACTTC. It encodes CASSEPQETQYF.

The chain uses TRBV6-4 and TRBJ2-3; no clear D gene. The V end lost 6 bases, the J end lost 3 bases, and 16 bases lay between the germline ends. The CDR3 spans 15 residues. Germline lookup yields CDR1 MRHNA and CDR2 SNTAGT. CDR3 DNA: TGTGCCAGCAGAAAAAAAGCATCCGGGACAGATACGCAGTATTTT. Translation gives CASRKKASGTDTQYF.

The chain links TRBV5-1 to TRBJ2-7; D is perhaps TRBD2 (6 bases). The V end was cut by 4 bases, the J end by 2 bases, with 13 bases between. The CDR3 loop spans 14 amino acids. Germline CDR1 SGHRS, CDR2 YFSETQ. The CDR3 reads CASSPHQRAYEQYF. CDR3 DNA sequence: TGCGCCAGCAGCCCACACCAGCGGGCCTACGAGCAGTACTTC.